The 25 T cell receptor beta chains below all came from one sample that was sequenced in a study of CD8 T cells in ankylosing spondylitis. The study, taken as a whole, reports: There was a TCR beta motif, made of several highly homologous variants, that appeared characteristic of ankylosing spondylitis blood.

The antigens of these receptors remain unknown. TCRdb passed the 5' RACE reads through MiXCR, listing each CDR3 protein once. The sample consists of roughly 450,000 distinct CDR3 sequences, roughly a quarter of them appearing once. Sequences were obtained from blood, either unsorted or a sorted T cell fraction (not recorded which). The receptors come from a male donor with ankylosing spondylitis.

The chain combines TRBV7-9 with TRBJ2-1, with D tentatively TRBD1 or TRBD2 (5 bases each). Trimming cost V 3 bases and J 0 bases, with 15 bases left between them. In germline, CDR1 is SEHNR, CDR2 FQNEAQ (reference sequence). CDR3 length equals 17 residues. The CDR3, as DNA: TGTGCCAGCAGCTTTGGGGGTAGCGCAGGCTCCTACAATGAGCAGTTCTTC. Protein product: CASSFGGSAGSYNEQFF.

The chain couples TRBV20-1 to TRBJ1-1; no clear D. Looked up from germline, CDR1 is DFQATT and CDR2 is SNEGSKA (reference sequence). The length of the CDR3 is 12 residues. Trimming cost V 0 bases and J 1 base, with 3 bases left between them. The CDR3, as DNA: TGCAGTGCTAGAGATGGGAACACTGAAGCTTTCTTT. It encodes CSARDGNTEAFF.

This clonotype was seen a single time. This rearrangement joins TRBV2 to TRBJ2-3; D might be TRBD1 (6 bases). This CDR3 contains 14 residues. The germline V gene has CDR1 SNHLY and CDR2 FYNNEI. The V and J ends lost 9 bases and 6 bases respectively, with 19 bases between them. Written as DNA, the CDR3 is TGTGCCAGGAGCCAACCTTACGACAGGGATACGCAGTATTTT. Translating it yields CARSQPYDRDTQYF.

This chain uses TRBV20-1 with TRBJ2-3, with D unresolved. The CDR3 contains 11 residues. The ends were cut back, 8 bases at V and 6 bases at J, with 12 bases in the middle. In germline, CDR1 is DFQATT, CDR2 SNEGSKA (reference sequence). The CDR3 sequence: CSTLRADTQYF. The CDR3 DNA reads TGCAGTACTTTACGAGCCGATACGCAGTATTTT.

The gene calls are TRBV13 and TRBJ2-1; D unresolved. Germline CDR1 and CDR2: PRHDT and FYEKMQ (reference sequence). Trimming took off 6 bases at V and 9 bases at J, with 12 bases between the two ends. The length of the CDR3 is 12 residues. Here the CDR3 DNA reads TGTGCCAGCAGTACGTCTCTGGCTGAGCAGTTCTTC. This gives the protein CASSTSLAEQFF.

The chain has TRBV5-1 and TRBJ2-3; D not resolved. Deletions cut 4 bases from V and 0 bases from J, with 12 bases between. Germline V gene sequence: CDR1 SGHRS, CDR2 YFSETQ. The CDR3 has 15 residues. The CDR3 DNA reads as TGCGCCAGCAGCCCGGATGGGGTTAGCACAGATACGCAGTATTTT. Its protein product is CASSPDGVSTDTQYF. The full variable domain, completed using reference TRBV5-1 and TRBJ2-3, is KAGVTQTPRYLIKTRGQQVTLSCSPISGHRSVSWYQQTPGQGLQFLFEYFSETQRNKGNFPGRFSGRQFSNSRSEMNVSTLELGDSALYLCASSPDGVSTDTQYFGPGTRLTVL.

The chain recombines TRBV20-1 with TRBJ2-7; D not resolved. This CDR3 is 14 amino acids long. Germline V lookup: CDR1 DFQATT, CDR2 SNEGSKA (reference sequence). The V and J ends lost 5 bases and 2 bases respectively, with 16 bases between them. CDR3 amino acids: CSAPPVVGPYEQYF. The DNA of the CDR3 is TGCAGTGCTCCGCCGGTAGTAGGACCCTACGAGCAGTACTTC.

This clonotype was seen a few times. The chain carries TRBV5-1 and TRBJ2-1; TRBD2 matches at 16 bases. The V segment lost 4 bases and the J segment 7 bases; nucleotides outside the gene matches: 8. The CDR3 is 17 amino acids. Per the germline V gene, CDR1 is SGHRS and CDR2 is YFSETQ. CDR3 bases: TGCGCCAGCAGCCAAGGGACTAGCGGGAGGGTAGGGAATGAGCAGTTCTTC. Encoded protein: CASSQGTSGRVGNEQFF.

This clonotype was seen only a few times. The V and J genes are TRBV5-1 and TRBJ2-1; 12 bases are shared with TRBD2. Trimming took 7 bases from V and 6 from J; bases not matched to a gene: 5. The length of the CDR3 is 14 residues. Germline-derived CDR1 and CDR2 are SGHRS and YFSETQ. CDR3 region: CASATSGSLNEQFF. The CDR3 DNA sequence: TGCGCCAGCGCGACTAGCGGGAGTCTCAATGAGCAGTTCTTC.

This clonotype turned up a few times. This chain connects TRBV12-3 or TRBV12-4 to TRBJ2-2; TRBD1 aligns across 7 bases. The CDR3 extends over 15 amino acids. V lost 7 bases and J lost 1; bases outside the gene matches: 6. CDR3 nucleotide sequence: TGTGCCAGCACACGACAGGGCCAGAACACCGGGGAGCTGTTTTTT. It codes for CASTRQGQNTGELFF.

The rearrangement joins TRBV28 to TRBJ1-6; 10 nucleotides line up with TRBD1. Germline values: CDR1 MDHEN, CDR2 SYDVKM. This CDR3 is 14 amino acids long. Germline trimming cut 4 bases from V and 8 bases from J; bases unmatched to any gene: 2. The CDR3 protein is CASSSGTGDSPLHF. In DNA, the CDR3 is TGTGCCAGCAGTTCCGGGACAGGGGATTCACCCCTCCACTTT.

In its sample, this clonotype was seen a few times. The chain employs TRBV20-1 and TRBJ2-1; 9 nucleotides agree with TRBD2. This CDR3 is 16 amino acids long. The germline V gene encodes CDR1 DFQATT and CDR2 SNEGSKA (reference sequence). The ends lost 2 bases at V and 0 bases at J; junction bases unmatched: 5. CDR3 amino acids: CSARSPSGNSYNEQFF. In DNA, the CDR3 is TGCAGTGCTAGATCGCCTAGCGGGAACTCCTACAATGAGCAGTTCTTC.

This chain uses TRBV10-2 with TRBJ1-1, with 7 positions matching TRBD1. The junction had 6 bases not matched to a gene; V was cut back by 3 bases and J by 5 bases. In germline, CDR1 is WSHSY, CDR2 SAAADI. The CDR3 has 14 amino acids. The CDR3 is CASSDWQGVTEAFF. For the CDR3, the DNA is TGCGCCAGCAGTGATTGGCAGGGGGTGACTGAAGCTTTCTTT.

This clonotype was observed a handful of times. The V call is TRBV4-1, the J call TRBJ1-1; D may be TRBD1 (6 bases). Germline CDR1 MGHRA, CDR2 YSYEKL. The CDR3 spans 12 residues. The ends were cut back, 0 bases at V and 11 bases at J, with 10 bases in the middle. The CDR3: CASSQEGGAAFF. CDR3 nucleotides: TGCGCCAGCAGCCAAGAAGGGGGTGCTGCTTTCTTT.

This chain uses TRBV6-4 with TRBJ2-7; TRBD1 matches at 9 bases. CDR3 length: 18 amino acids. J lost 4 bases, V lost 2 bases, and 15 bases had no gene match. CDR1 and CDR2 from the germline V gene are MRHNA and SNTAGT. CDR3 bases: TGTGCCAGCAGTGACCGGGACAGGGCCACCTACCCTGCTTACGAGCAGTACGTC. Its protein product is CASSDRDRATYPAYEQYV.

The genes are TRBV7-2 and TRBJ1-2; D gene ambiguous. The CDR3 totals 14 residues. CDR1 and CDR2 from the germline V gene are SGHTA and FQGNSA. V was shortened by 2 bases and J by 8 bases, with 15 bases between the two germline ends. The CDR3 spells CASSLTLGPSGYTF. CDR3 coding DNA: TGTGCCAGCAGCTTAACTCTCGGGCCATCCGGCTACACCTTC.

The V call is TRBV5-1, the J call TRBJ2-6; 8 nucleotides match TRBD1. Losses at the gene ends were 4 bases for V and 1 base for J; bases not matched to a gene: 10. There are 18 residues in the CDR3. Looked up from germline, CDR1 is SGHRS and CDR2 is YFSETQ. As DNA, the CDR3 is TGCGCCAGCAGCAGGTGGACAGGGTCATTTTCTGGGGCCAACGTCCTGACTTTC. Encoded protein: CASSRWTGSFSGANVLTF.

This sequence joins TRBV27 and TRBJ1-1; D is unresolved. This CDR3 spans 12 amino acids. Between the trimmed V and J ends, which lost 5 bases and 11 bases, there was a span of 15 bases. Germline assignment: CDR1 MNHEY and CDR2 SMNVEV (reference sequence). CDR3 in amino acids: CASSGLFGGAFF. DNA of the CDR3: TGTGCCAGCAGTGGGCTTTTCGGCGGGGCTTTCTTT.

This clonotype was picked up a small number of times. The chain joins TRBV11-1 to TRBJ2-1; 14 bases match TRBD2. Germline CDR1 reads SGHAT; CDR2 reads FQDESV (reference sequence). The J segment lost 0 bases and the V segment lost 5 bases, leaving 6 bases of the junction unmatched. The CDR3 runs to 18 residues. The CDR3 nucleotides are TGTGCCAGCAGCAAGTACGGGACTAGCGGGAGCTCCTACAATGAGCAGTTCTTC. Translating gives CASSKYGTSGSSYNEQFF.

This rearrangement joins TRBV7-2 to TRBJ2-1; tentatively, D is TRBD2 (7 bases). Between the trimmed V and J ends, which lost 4 bases and 7 bases, there was a span of 14 bases. This CDR3 spans 14 amino acids. The germline CDR1 and CDR2 sequences are SGHTA and FQGNSA. The CDR3 is CASSSNGGPNEQFF. The DNA of the CDR3 is TGTGCCAGCAGCTCCAACGGGGGGCCAAATGAGCAGTTCTTC. Based on the CDR3 plus reference TRBV7-2 and TRBJ2-1, the full variable domain is GAGVSQSPSNKVTEKGKDVELRCDPISGHTALYWYRQSLGQGLEFLIYFQGNSAPDKSGLPSDRFSAERTGGSVSTLTIQRTQQEDSAVYLCASSSNGGPNEQFFGPGTRLTVL.

This clonotype has just a few counts. The rearrangement uses TRBV27 and TRBJ2-4, with D possibly called TRBD1 or TRBD2 (5 bases each). V was cut by 10 bases and J by 5 bases, with 15 bases left in between. Germline-derived CDR1 and CDR2 are MNHEY and SMNVEV (reference sequence). The CDR3 runs 13 residues. CDR3 DNA sequence: TGTGCCACCTCCCGGGACGGACAAAACATTCAGTACTTC. Encoded protein: CATSRDGQNIQYF.

This clonotype was picked up a small number of times. V is TRBV18 and J is TRBJ1-4; no definite D call. Germline lookup yields CDR1 KGHSH and CDR2 LQKENI. This CDR3 is 15 amino acids long. The V gene lost 3 bases and the J gene lost 3 bases, with 11 bases spanning the gap. The CDR3 reads CASSPATGSNEKLFF. DNA for the CDR3: TGTGCCAGCTCACCCGCCACGGGGTCTAATGAAAAACTGTTTTTT.

The chain has TRBV3-1 and TRBJ1-5, with 8 bases fitting TRBD1. V trimming: 0 bases; J trimming: 7 bases; junction bases outside the gene matches: 8. Germline V gene sequence: CDR1 LGHDT, CDR2 YNNKEL (reference sequence). CDR3 length: 16 residues. The CDR3 protein is CASSQDGQGGSQPQHF. CDR3 coding DNA: TGTGCCAGCAGCCAAGACGGACAGGGAGGCAGCCAGCCCCAGCATTTT.

This clonotype was observed a few times. V gene TRBV27 combines with J gene TRBJ2-7; D is unclear. CDR3 length: 17 residues. The V end lost 7 bases, the J end lost 0 bases, and 22 bases lay between the germline ends. CDR1 and CDR2 (germline): MNHEY, SMNVEV (reference sequence). The CDR3 spells CASKKNGPSSRSYEQYF. The CDR3 bases are TGTGCCAGCAAGAAAAACGGGCCTAGTTCCCGCTCCTACGAGCAGTACTTC.

This clonotype was recorded many times. The J gene is TRBJ2-7, the V gene TRBV5-1; 8 bases agree with TRBD1. The CDR3 length is 14 residues. Germline-derived CDR1 and CDR2 are SGHRS and YFSETQ. The ends lost 1 base at V and 4 bases at J; junction bases unmatched: 4. Here the CDR3 reads CASSLQQGVYEQYF. The CDR3 DNA is TGCGCCAGCAGCTTGCAACAGGGGGTTTACGAGCAGTACTTC.